The clone carrying this TCR beta chain came up many times. Recently diagnosed hyperthyroidism of less than 2 months' duration affected patients aged 18 to 65. Exclusion criteria comprised uncontrolled infection, other autoimmune disease, pregnancy or lactation. Isolation of PBMCs was performed on around 9.4 ml fresh peripheral blood. The data stem from a study of T cells in Graves' hyperthyroidism and ophthalmopathy. Study-wide background: At initial diagnosis, before any treatment had begun, peripheral blood was obtained.

TCR beta CDR3 regions were amplified from RNA transcripts. In the first-round RT-PCR of the TCR CDR3, the HTBI primer set was used. TCRdb recomputed calls from the multiplex PCR reads with MiXCR, one row per CDR3 protein. The data hold fewer than 800,000 distinct CDR3 sequences, with over 15% observed a single time. The trim removed 3 bases at V and 5 bases at J, leaving 6 bases unmatched. The CDR3 runs 15 residues. Germline CDR1 and CDR2: LNHDA and SQIVND (reference sequence). The chain links TRBV19 to TRBJ1-1, with 10 bases that match TRBD1. This TCR derives from a man younger than 35 with Graves' hyperthyroidism. Input material: blood. The CDR3 coding sequence is TGTGCCAGTAGTATCTCCGGGACAGGGGAGACTGAAGCTTTCTTT. It is translated as CASSISGTGETEAFF.